This T cell receptor (beta chain) was retrieved from a study of molecular identifiers for immune sequencing clone quantification. Many counts were recorded for this clonotype. TCRdb ran MiXCR on the PCR reads and lists one entry per CDR3 protein. Here the sample spans more than 450,000 distinct CDR3 sequences, over 20% being singletons. This CDR3 is built from 14 residues. V lost 4 bases, J lost 7 bases, and 10 bases stayed unmatched. The germline gives CDR1 SGDLS, CDR2 YYNGEE. Input material: naive CD8+ T cells from blood, with Jurkat cell RNA spiked in. Subset here: FACS-sorted CD8+CD4-CCR7+CD45RA+ naive T cells. The rearrangement uses TRBV9 and TRBJ1-2, with 7 bases identical to TRBD1. The origin of this receptor is a human donor in good health. Some libraries in this study had Jurkat cell RNA spiked in. The CDR3 is CASSPRVEGAGYTF. CDR3 DNA sequence: TGTGCCAGCAGCCCACGTGTAGAGGGGGCTGGCTACACCTTC. Combining the CDR3 with reference TRBV9 and TRBJ1-2 gives the whole variable domain DSGVTQTPKHLITATGQRVTLRCSPRSGDLSVYWYQQSLDQGLQFLIQYYNGEERAKGNILERFSAQQFPDLHSELNLSSLELGDSALYFCASSPRVEGAGYTFGSGTRLTVV.